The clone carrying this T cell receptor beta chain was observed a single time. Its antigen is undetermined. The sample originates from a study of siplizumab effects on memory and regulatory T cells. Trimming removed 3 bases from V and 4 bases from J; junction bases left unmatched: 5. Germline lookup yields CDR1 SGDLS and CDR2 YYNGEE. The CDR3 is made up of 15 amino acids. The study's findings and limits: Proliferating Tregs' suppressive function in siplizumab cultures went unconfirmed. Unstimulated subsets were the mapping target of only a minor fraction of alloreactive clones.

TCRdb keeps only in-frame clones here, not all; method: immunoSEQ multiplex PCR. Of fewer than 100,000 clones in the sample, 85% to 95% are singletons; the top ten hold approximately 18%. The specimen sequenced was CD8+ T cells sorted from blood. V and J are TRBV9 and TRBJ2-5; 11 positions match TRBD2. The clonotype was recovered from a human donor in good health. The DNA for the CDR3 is TGTGCCAGCAGCGAATCTGGACTAGCGGGAGAGACCCAGTACTTC. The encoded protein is CASSESGLAGETQYF. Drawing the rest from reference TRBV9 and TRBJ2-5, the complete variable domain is DSGVTQTPKHLITATGQRVTLRCSPRSGDLSVYWYQQSLDQGLQFLIQYYNGEERAKGNILERFSAQQFPDLHSELNLSSLELGDSALYFCASSESGLAGETQYFGPGTRLLVL.